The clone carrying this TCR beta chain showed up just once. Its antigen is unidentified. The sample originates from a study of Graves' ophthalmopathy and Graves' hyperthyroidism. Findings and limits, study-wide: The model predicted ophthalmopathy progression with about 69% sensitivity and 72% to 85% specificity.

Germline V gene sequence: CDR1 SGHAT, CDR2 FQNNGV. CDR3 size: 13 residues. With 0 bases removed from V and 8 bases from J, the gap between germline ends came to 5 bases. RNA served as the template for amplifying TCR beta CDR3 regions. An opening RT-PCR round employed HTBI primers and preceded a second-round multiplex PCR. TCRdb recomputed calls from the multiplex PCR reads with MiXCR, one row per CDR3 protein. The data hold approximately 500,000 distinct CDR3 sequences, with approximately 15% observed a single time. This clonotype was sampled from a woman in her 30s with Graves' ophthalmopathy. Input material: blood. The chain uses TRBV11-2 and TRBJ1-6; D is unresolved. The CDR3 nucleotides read TGTGCCAGCAGCTTAGAGCAGGATTCACCCCTCCACTTT. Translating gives CASSLEQDSPLHF.